A selection of T cell receptor beta chains follows, all from one sample in a study of blood T cell repertoires in COVID-19. The method was immunoSEQ multiplex PCR; TCRdb's version includes in-frame clones alone and lacks a portion of them. The table has about 260,000 clones, approximately 87% seen once. The sequenced sample was peripheral blood. The source of these receptors is a middle-aged woman who had recovered from COVID-19. The CDR3 runs from the conserved cysteine through the conserved F or W. D genes are given only for firm matches. Clone size, where shown, is once, few, many, or a class for clones that have expanded.

>TRBD1|NA|TRBV9|14|TRBJ1-2
CASSAQGGLNGYTF
TGTGCCAGCAGCGCCCAGGGGGGTCTTAATGGCTACACCTTC
>NA|NA|TRBV30|16|TRBJ1-5
CAWSWSGGGGNQPQHF
TGTGCCTGGAGTTGGTCCGGCGGGGGAGGCAATCAGCCCCAGCATTTT
>TRBD2|NA|TRBV9|16|TRBJ2-1
CASSKGTSGGNNEQFF
TGTGCCAGCAGCAAGGGGACTAGCGGGGGGAACAATGAGCAGTTCTTC
>TRBD2|NA|TRBV6-6|17|TRBJ2-1
CASSPEERGKIYNEQFF
TGTGCCAGCAGTCCCGAAGAGCGGGGGAAAATCTACAATGAGCAGTTCTTC
>TRBD2|few|TRBV7-6|16|TRBJ2-7
CASSLEASGGSYEQYF
TGTGCCAGCAGCTTAGAGGCTAGCGGGGGCAGCTACGAGCAGTACTTC
>TRBD1|few|TRBV23-1|15|TRBJ1-1
CASRTRQGSSIEAFF
TGCGCCAGCAGGACCCGACAGGGGTCGTCAATCGAAGCTTTCTTT
>TRBD1|NA|TRBV5-4|15|TRBJ1-2
CASSPGGQENYGYTF
TGTGCCAGCAGCCCTGGGGGACAGGAAAACTATGGCTACACCTTC
>TRBD1|NA|TRBV5-1|15|TRBJ2-5
CASSFGDRGDETQYF
TGCGCCAGCAGCTTCGGGGACAGGGGAGATGAGACCCAGTACTTC
>NA|NA|TRBV2|17|TRBJ1-2
CASFLDRSVLANYGYTF
TGTGCCAGCTTTCTTGACAGATCCGTTTTGGCTAACTATGGCTACACCTTC
>NA|NA|TRBV5-4|17|TRBJ1-1
CASSLSLRGGASRGAFF
TGTGCCAGCAGCTTAAGTTTGCGGGGAGGGGCTAGTAGGGGAGCTTTCTTT
>NA|NA|TRBV6-5|15|TRBJ2-5
CASSYSRGKLETQYF
TGTGCCAGCAGTTACTCTCGGGGGAAATTGGAGACCCAGTACTTC
>NA|NA|TRBV3-1/TRBV3-2|14|TRBJ1-1
CASSPTTAGTEAFF
TGTGCCAGCAGCCCGACGACGGCGGGCACTGAAGCTTTCTTT
>NA|NA|TRBV5-4|16|TRBJ2-7
CASSPVPVRGTHEQYF
TGTGCCAGCAGCCCCGTTCCAGTACGGGGGACCCACGAGCAGTACTTC
>NA|NA|TRBV4-3|14|TRBJ1-2
CASSHQQESYGYTF
TGCGCCAGCAGCCACCAACAGGAGAGCTATGGCTACACCTTC
>NA|once|TRBV5-1|14|TRBJ1-5
CASSPEADDQPQHF
TGCGCCAGCAGCCCCGAGGCGGATGATCAGCCCCAGCATTTT
>NA|NA|TRBV10-3|12|TRBJ2-5
CAIAPQQETQYF
TGTGCCATCGCCCCCCAGCAAGAGACCCAGTACTTC
>NA|NA|TRBV19|16|TRBJ2-5
CASSMDGGRLQETQYF
TGTGCCAGTAGTATGGACGGAGGACGTCTCCAAGAGACCCAGTACTTC
>NA|NA|TRBV19|12|TRBJ1-3
CASGYSAGTIYF
TGTGCCAGTGGATACTCCGCGGGCACCATATATTTT
>NA|NA|TRBV19|14|TRBJ1-1
CASSIAGGNTEAFF
TGTGCCAGTAGTATAGCGGGGGGGAACACTGAAGCTTTCTTT
>TRBD1|NA|TRBV6-5|14|TRBJ1-5
CASSYEEGAQPQHF
TGTGCCAGCAGTTACGAGGAGGGGGCCCAGCCCCAGCATTTT
>TRBD2|NA|TRBV9|15|TRBJ2-5
CASSVVYGRGQTQYF
TGTGCCAGCAGCGTAGTTTACGGGAGGGGACAGACCCAGTACTTC
>NA|NA|TRBV9|14|TRBJ1-1
CASSSNRENTEAFF
TGTGCCAGCAGCTCAAACAGAGAGAACACTGAAGCTTTCTTT
>TRBD1|NA|TRBV5-1|15|TRBJ2-7
CASSPLGQGTYEQYF
TGCGCCAGCAGCCCGTTAGGACAGGGGACCTACGAGCAGTACTTC
>TRBD2|once|TRBV6-5|13|TRBJ2-7
CASSYGRGGEQYF
TGTGCCAGCAGTTACGGGAGGGGAGGCGAGCAGTACTTC
>NA|few|TRBV12-2|16|TRBJ2-3
CASRLKGGIFTDTQYF
TGTGCAAGTCGCTTAAAGGGGGGGATATTCACAGATACGCAGTATTTT
>NA|NA|TRBV10-1|14|TRBJ1-1
CASSESRGWTEAFF
TGCGCCAGCAGTGAGTCCCGGGGATGGACTGAAGCTTTCTTT
>NA|NA|TRBV5-8|14|TRBJ1-4
CASSPGDGNEKLFF
TGTGCCAGCAGCCCGGGGGACGGTAATGAAAAACTGTTTTTT
>TRBD1|NA|TRBV10-1|14|TRBJ2-1
CASSEYRGTDEQFF
TGCGCCAGCAGTGAATACAGGGGGACGGATGAGCAGTTCTTC
>TRBD2|NA|TRBV5-1|16|TRBJ2-3
CASSLPSGGAGDTQYF
TGCGCCAGCAGCTTGCCAAGCGGGGGGGCTGGAGATACGCAGTATTTT
>NA|NA|TRBV7-2|14|TRBJ1-2
CASSLGGFAYGYTF
TGTGCCAGCAGCTTAGGAGGCTTTGCCTATGGCTACACCTTC
>NA|NA|TRBV5-6|13|TRBJ2-7
CASSFSLSNEQYF
TGTGCCAGCAGCTTTAGCTTGTCAAACGAGCAGTACTTC